Below are 3 T cell receptor beta chains sequenced from a single sample in a study of Ad26.COV2.S vaccination and SARS-CoV-2 variants. The treatment is: about 20 received Ad26.COV2.S at low or high dose, single or two shots; 5 received placebo; per-sample allocation not given. All samples were drawn on day 63, counting from the first vaccine or placebo injection. Assay used: immunoSEQ multiplex PCR; TCRdb lists only in-frame clones, some missing. The repertoire consists of roughly 330,000 clones, with roughly 90% occurring once and the leading ten covering approximately 5.8%. The source material was peripheral blood, sampled in a trial of Ad26.COV2.S vaccine versus placebo. These TCRs come from a person aged 18-60 years who received the Ad26.COV2.S COVID-19 vaccine or a placebo.

The V call is TRBV18, the J call TRBJ2-7; D is possibly TRBD1 (6 bases). V was pared by 3 bases and J by 3 bases, with 12 bases between. Germline lookup yields CDR1 KGHSH and CDR2 LQKENI. The length of the CDR3 is 14 residues. The DNA of the CDR3 is TGTGCCAGCTCACCTGTGGGGGCAGACTACGAGCAGTACGTC. This translates into CASSPVGADYEQYV.

CDR3: CASSQADREGGYTF. The CDR3 bases are TGCGCCAGCAGCCAGGCGGACAGGGAGGGTGGCTACACCTTC. The chain couples TRBV5-1 to TRBJ1-2, with TRBD1 identical over 8 bases. Germline assignment: CDR1 SGHRS and CDR2 YFSETQ. This CDR3 spans 14 amino acids. Losses at the gene ends were 4 bases for V and 7 bases for J; bases not matched to a gene: 9.

CDR3 in DNA: TGTGCCAGCAGCCGCCTTGGAACCTACGAGCAGTACTTC. This encodes CASSRLGTYEQYF. V gene TRBV27 combines with J gene TRBJ2-7; D unresolved. V lost 6 bases and J 2 bases, leaving 11 bases between the germline ends. Germline values: CDR1 MNHEY, CDR2 SMNVEV (reference sequence). The CDR3 contains 13 residues.